This T cell receptor beta chain was recovered during a study of T cells after yellow fever vaccination. Study summary: Fractions of limited cellularity were prepared by means of SMART-Seq v4 Ultra Low Input. Broader study findings: The CD4 and CD8 compartments had a small share of their clonotypes in common. Most primary-vaccination clones recurred post-booster (about 96% CD4, around 88% CD8).

CDR3 size: 13 residues. V was trimmed by 7 bases and J by 4 bases, leaving 12 bases between them. Germline V gives CDR1 SNHLY, CDR2 FYNNEI. This clonotype occurred a few times. Its antigen is unidentified. UMIs were added to TCR cDNA along with a universal primer site when it was made by 5'RACE template switching. TCRdb analysed the 5' RACE reads with MiXCR anew, one entry per CDR3 protein. The sample has some 670,000 distinct CDR3 sequences, 10% to 15% seen once. This chain links TRBV2 with TRBJ2-3; a possible D gene is TRBD2 (6 bases). This TCR derives from a young man who received the YFV17D yellow fever vaccine. The material was PBMCs, obtained on the day of the yellow fever booster vaccination. The CDR3 loop is CASTKGGPDTQYF. The DNA for the CDR3 is TGTGCCAGCACGAAGGGAGGACCAGATACGCAGTATTTT. The variable domain in full, with the rest retrieved from reference TRBV2 and TRBJ2-3, is EPEVTQTPSHQVTQMGQEVILRCVPISNHLYFYWYRQILGQKVEFLVSFYNNEISEKSEIFDDQFSVERPDGSNFTLKIRSTKLEDSAMYFCASTKGGPDTQYFGPGTRLTVL.